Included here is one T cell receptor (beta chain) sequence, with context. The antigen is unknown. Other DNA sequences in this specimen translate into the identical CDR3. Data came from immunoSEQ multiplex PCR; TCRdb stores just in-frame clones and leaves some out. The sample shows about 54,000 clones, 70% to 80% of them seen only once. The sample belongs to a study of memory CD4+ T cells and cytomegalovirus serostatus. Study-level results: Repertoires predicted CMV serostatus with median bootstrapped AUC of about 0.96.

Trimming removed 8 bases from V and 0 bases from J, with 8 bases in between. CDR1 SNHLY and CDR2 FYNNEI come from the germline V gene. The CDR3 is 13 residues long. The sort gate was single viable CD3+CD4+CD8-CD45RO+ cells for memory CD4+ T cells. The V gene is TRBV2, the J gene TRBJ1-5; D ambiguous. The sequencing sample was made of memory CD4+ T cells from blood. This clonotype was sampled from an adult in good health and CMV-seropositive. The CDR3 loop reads CASRGDSNQPQHF. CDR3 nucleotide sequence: TGTGCCAGCCGGGGAGATAGCAATCAGCCCCAGCATTTT.